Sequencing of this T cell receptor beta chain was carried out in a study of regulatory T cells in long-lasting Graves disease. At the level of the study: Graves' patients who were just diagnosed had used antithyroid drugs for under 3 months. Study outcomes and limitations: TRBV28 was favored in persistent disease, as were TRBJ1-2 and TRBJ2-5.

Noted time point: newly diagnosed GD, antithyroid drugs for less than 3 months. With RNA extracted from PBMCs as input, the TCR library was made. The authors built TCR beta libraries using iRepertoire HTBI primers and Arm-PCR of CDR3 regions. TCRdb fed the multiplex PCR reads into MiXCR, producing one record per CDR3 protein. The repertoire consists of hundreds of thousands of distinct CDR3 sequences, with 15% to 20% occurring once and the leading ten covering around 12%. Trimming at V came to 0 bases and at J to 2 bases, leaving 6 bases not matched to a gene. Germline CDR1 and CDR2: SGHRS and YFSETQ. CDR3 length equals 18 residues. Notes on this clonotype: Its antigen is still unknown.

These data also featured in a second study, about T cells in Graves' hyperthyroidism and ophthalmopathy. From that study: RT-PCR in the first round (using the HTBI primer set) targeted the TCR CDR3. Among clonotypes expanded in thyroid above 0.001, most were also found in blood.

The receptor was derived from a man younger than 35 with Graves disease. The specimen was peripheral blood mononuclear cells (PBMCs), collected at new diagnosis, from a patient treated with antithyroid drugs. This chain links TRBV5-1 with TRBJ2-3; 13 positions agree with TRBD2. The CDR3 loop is CASSLAGGLAGATDTQYF. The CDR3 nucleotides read TGCGCCAGCAGCTTGGCCGGAGGACTAGCGGGAGCCACAGATACGCAGTATTTT.